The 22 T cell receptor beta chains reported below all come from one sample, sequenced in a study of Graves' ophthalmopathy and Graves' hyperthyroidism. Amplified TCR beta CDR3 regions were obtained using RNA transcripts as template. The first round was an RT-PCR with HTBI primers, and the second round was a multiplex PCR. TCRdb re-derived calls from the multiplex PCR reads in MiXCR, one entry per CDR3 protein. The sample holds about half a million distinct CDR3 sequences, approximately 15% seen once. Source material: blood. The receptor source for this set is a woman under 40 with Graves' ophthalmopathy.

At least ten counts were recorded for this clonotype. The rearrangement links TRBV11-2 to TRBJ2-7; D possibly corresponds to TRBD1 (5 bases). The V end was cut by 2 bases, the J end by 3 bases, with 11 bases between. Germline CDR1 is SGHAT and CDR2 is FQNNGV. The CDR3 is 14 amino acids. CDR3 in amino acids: CASSLSQEYYEQYF. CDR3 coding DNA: TGTGCCAGCAGCTTATCACAGGAGTACTACGAGCAGTACTTC.

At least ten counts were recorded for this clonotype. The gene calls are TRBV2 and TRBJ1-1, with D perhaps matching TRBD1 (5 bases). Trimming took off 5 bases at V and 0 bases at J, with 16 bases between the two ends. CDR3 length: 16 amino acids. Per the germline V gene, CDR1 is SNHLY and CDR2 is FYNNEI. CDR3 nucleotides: TGTGCCAGCAGTCCTCACGGGCCAGGGCTGAACACTGAAGCTTTCTTT. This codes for CASSPHGPGLNTEAFF.

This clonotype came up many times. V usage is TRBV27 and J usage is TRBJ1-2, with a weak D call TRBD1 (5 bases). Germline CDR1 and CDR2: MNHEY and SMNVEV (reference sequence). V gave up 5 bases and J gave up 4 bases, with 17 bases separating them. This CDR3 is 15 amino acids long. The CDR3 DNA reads TGTGCCAGCAGTAAGGCACAGGAGATCGGCTATGGCTACACCTTC. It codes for CASSKAQEIGYGYTF.

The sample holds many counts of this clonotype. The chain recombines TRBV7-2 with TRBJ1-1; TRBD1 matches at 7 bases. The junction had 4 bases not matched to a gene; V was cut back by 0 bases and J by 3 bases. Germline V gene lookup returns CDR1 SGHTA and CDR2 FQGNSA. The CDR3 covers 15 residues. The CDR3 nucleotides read TGTGCCAGCAGCTTAGCGACAGGGATTGACACTGAAGCTTTCTTT. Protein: CASSLATGIDTEAFF.

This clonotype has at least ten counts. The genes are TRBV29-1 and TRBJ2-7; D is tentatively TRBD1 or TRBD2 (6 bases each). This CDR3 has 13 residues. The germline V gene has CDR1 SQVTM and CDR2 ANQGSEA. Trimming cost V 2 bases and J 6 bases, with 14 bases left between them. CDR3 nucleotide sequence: TGCAGCGTTGAACTGGTCGGAGGGGGCGAGCAGTACTTC. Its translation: CSVELVGGGEQYF.

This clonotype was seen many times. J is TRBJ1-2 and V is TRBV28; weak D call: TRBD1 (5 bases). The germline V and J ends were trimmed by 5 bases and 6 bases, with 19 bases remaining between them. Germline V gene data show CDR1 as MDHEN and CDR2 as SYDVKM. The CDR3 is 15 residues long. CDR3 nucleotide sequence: TGTGCCAGCAGTCCTTACCCGGGACTGGGGGATGGCTACACCTTC. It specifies CASSPYPGLGDGYTF.

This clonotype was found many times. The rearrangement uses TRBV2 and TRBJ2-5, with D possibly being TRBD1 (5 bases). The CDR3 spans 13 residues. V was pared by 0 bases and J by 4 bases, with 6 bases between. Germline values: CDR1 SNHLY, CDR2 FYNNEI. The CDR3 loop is CASSEAQGETQYF. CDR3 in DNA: TGTGCCAGCAGTGAAGCGCAGGGAGAGACCCAGTACTTC.

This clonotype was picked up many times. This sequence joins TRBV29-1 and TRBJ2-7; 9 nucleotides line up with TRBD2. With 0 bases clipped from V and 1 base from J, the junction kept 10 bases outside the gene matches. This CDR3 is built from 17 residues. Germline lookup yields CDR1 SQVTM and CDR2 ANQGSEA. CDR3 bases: TGCAGCGTTGAAGACTATGGTAGCGGGAGTGGTTCCTACGAGCAGTACTTC. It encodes CSVEDYGSGSGSYEQYF.

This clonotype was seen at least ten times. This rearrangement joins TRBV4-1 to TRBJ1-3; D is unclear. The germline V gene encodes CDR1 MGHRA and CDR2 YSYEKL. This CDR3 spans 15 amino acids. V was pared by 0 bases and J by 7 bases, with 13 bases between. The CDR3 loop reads CASSQDPGLWNTIYF. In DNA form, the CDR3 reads TGCGCCAGCAGCCAAGATCCCGGGCTATGGAACACCATATATTTT.

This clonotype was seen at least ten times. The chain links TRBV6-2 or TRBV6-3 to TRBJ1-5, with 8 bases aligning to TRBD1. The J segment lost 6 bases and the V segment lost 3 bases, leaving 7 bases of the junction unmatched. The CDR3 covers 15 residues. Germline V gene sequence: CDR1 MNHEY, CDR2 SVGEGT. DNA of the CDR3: TGTGCCAGCAGTTATGGACAGGGTTTTCGTCAGCCCCAGCATTTT. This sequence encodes CASSYGQGFRQPQHF.

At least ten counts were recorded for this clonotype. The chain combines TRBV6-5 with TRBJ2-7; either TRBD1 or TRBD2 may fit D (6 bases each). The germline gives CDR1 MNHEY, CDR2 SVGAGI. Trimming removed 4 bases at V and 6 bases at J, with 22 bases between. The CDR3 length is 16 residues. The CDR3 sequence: CASSSYRGGSEAEQYF. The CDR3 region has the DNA TGTGCCAGCAGTTCCTACCGAGGGGGGAGTGAGGCCGAGCAGTACTTC.

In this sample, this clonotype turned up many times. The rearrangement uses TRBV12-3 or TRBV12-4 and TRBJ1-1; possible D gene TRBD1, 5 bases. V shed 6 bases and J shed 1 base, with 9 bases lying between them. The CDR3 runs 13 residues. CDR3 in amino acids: CASRGGQNTEAFF. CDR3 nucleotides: TGTGCCAGCAGGGGAGGACAGAACACTGAAGCTTTCTTT.

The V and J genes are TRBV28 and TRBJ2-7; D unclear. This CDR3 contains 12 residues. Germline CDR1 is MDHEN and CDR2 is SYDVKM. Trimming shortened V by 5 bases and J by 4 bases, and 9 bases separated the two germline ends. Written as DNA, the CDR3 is TGTGCCAGCAGTCGCCTATGGTACGAGCAGTACTTC. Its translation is CASSRLWYEQYF.

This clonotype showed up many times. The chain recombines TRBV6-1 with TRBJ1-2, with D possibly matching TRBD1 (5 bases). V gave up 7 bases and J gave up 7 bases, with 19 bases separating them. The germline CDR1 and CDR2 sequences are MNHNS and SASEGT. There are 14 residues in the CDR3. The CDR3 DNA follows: TGTGCCAGCACTAAAAAGGGGTCCCTGGGTGGCTACACCTTC. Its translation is CASTKKGSLGGYTF.

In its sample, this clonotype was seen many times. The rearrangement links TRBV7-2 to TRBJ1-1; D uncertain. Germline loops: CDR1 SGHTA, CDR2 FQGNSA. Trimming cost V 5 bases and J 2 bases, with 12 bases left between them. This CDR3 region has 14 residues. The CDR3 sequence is CASSKQQRNTEAFF. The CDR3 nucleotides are TGTGCCAGCAGCAAGCAACAGAGAAACACTGAAGCTTTCTTT.

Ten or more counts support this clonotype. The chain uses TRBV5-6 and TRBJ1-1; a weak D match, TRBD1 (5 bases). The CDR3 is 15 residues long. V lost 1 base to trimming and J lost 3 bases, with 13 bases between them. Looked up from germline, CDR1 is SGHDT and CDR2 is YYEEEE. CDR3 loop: CASSLPGFQDTEAFF. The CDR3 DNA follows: TGTGCCAGCAGCTTGCCAGGGTTTCAGGACACTGAAGCTTTCTTT.

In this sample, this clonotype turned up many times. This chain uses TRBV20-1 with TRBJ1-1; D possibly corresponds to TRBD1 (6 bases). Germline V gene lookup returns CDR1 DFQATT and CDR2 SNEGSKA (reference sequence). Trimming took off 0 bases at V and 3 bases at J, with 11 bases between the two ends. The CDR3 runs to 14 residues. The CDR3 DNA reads TGCAGTGCTAGAGATGGGGCAGGGGACACTGAAGCTTTCTTT. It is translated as CSARDGAGDTEAFF.

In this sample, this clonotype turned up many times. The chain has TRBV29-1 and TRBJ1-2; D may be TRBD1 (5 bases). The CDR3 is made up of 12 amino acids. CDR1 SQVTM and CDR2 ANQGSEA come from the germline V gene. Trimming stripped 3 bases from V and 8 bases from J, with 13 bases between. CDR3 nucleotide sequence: TGCAGCGTTGATACGCCCAGGGAGGGCTACACCTTC. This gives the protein CSVDTPREGYTF.

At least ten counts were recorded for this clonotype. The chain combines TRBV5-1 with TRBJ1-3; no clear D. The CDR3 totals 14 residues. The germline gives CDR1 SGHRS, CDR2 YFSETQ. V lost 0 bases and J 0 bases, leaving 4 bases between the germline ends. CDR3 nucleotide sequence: TGCGCCAGCAGCTTGGGCAGCTCTGGAAACACCATATATTTT. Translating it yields CASSLGSSGNTIYF.

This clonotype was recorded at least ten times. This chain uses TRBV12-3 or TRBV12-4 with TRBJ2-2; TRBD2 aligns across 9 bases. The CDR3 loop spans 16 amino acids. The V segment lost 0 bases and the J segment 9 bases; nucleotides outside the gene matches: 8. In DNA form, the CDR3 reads TGTGCCAGCAGTTTAGCGCGGGCTAGCGGGAACCGGGAGCTGTTTTTT. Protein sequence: CASSLARASGNRELFF.

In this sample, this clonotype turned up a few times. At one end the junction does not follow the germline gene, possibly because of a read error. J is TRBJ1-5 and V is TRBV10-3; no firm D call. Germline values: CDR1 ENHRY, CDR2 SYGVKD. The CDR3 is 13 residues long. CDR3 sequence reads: CAISSVSNQPQHF. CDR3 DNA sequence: TGTGCCATCAGTAGCGTGAGCAATCAGCCTCAGCATTTT.

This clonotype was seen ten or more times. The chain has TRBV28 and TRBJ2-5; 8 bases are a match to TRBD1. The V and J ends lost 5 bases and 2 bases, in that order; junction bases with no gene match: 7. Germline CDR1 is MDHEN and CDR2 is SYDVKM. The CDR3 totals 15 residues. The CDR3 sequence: CASSPLDRVQETQYF. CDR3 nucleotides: TGTGCCAGCAGTCCTCTGGACAGGGTACAAGAGACCCAGTACTTC.